This entry lists 18 T cell receptor beta chains sequenced from one sample in a study of blood T cell repertoires in COVID-19. The assay was immunoSEQ multiplex PCR, and TCRdb's table has in-frame clones only and misses some. The table records tens of thousands of clones, 83% of them present only once. The source material was peripheral blood. The receptors stem from a man between 25 and 39 years old with COVID-19, enrolled during active disease.

On this clone itself: The same CDR3 can be traced to other DNA sequences in this sample. The chain links TRBV5-4 to TRBJ2-7; D call uncertain. V gave up 2 bases and J gave up 7 bases, with 16 bases separating them. The germline V gene encodes CDR1 SGHNT and CDR2 YYREEE (reference sequence). The CDR3 is 14 residues long. In nucleotides, the CDR3 is TGTGCCAGCAGCTTACTCAGCACGTCGGGTGAGCAGTACTTC. This codes for CASSLLSTSGEQYF.

The genes are TRBV6-1 and TRBJ1-6, with D perhaps matching TRBD1 (5 bases). The ends were cut back, 1 base at V and 11 bases at J, with 12 bases in the middle. Per germline, CDR1 MNHNS and CDR2 SASEGT. This CDR3 has 14 amino acids. CDR3 nucleotides: TGTGCCAGCAGTGAAGGCCTGGGGGGAGCACCCCTCCACTTT. The encoded protein is CASSEGLGGAPLHF.

This rearrangement joins TRBV6-2 or TRBV6-3 to TRBJ2-7; 11 bases match TRBD2. The germline CDR1 and CDR2 sequences are MNHEY and SVGEGT. CDR3 length equals 15 residues. Trimming cost V 6 bases and J 0 bases; bases outside gene matches: 4. Written as DNA, the CDR3 is TGTGCCAGCAGCTCCACTAGCGGGAGCTCCTACGAGCAGTACTTC. Translating gives CASSSTSGSSYEQYF.

The chain carries TRBV11-3 and TRBJ2-2; D uncertain. The CDR3 is made up of 19 amino acids. Deletions cut 7 bases from V and 0 bases from J, with 24 bases between. CDR1 is SGHNT and CDR2 is YENEEA in the germline V gene. The CDR3 DNA is TGTGCCAGCATTATGAAACAAATGGCAAAACCTGCGAACACCGGGGAGCTGTTTTTT. This translates into CASIMKQMAKPANTGELFF. Using reference TRBV11-3 and TRBJ2-2 for the parts outside the CDR3, the full variable domain is EAGVVQSPRYKIIEKKQPVAFWCNPISGHNTLYWYLQNLGQGPELLIRYENEEAVDDSQLPKDRFSAERLKGVDSTLKIQPAELGDSAVYLCASIMKQMAKPANTGELFFGEGSRLTVL.

The rearrangement joins TRBV20-1 to TRBJ1-5; the D is unclear. The germline V gene encodes CDR1 DFQATT and CDR2 SNEGSKA (reference sequence). V dropped 0 bases and J dropped 7 bases, with 4 bases sitting between them. This CDR3 is built from 11 residues. The CDR3 region is CSARDSQPQHF. The CDR3 nucleotides are TGCAGTGCTAGAGATAGCCAGCCCCAGCATTTT.

This clone occurred once. This chain uses TRBV19 with TRBJ1-5; TRBD1 aligns across 8 bases. The CDR3 sequence is 15 residues long. V dropped 3 bases and J dropped 6; count of bases not matched to a gene: 7. CDR1 LNHDA and CDR2 SQIVND come from the germline V gene (reference sequence). Written as DNA, the CDR3 is TGTGCCAGTAGTATGGGCCAGGGGGCCAGTCAGCCCCAGCATTTT. It is translated as CASSMGQGASQPQHF.

This clone was observed a handful of times. The V gene is TRBV4-1, the J gene TRBJ1-4, with D maybe TRBD1 (5 bases). Germline V gene data show CDR1 as MGHRA and CDR2 as YSYEKL. CDR3 size: 15 residues. Trimming removed 1 base from V and 3 bases from J, with 9 bases in between. Written as DNA, the CDR3 is TGCGCCAGCAGCCAAGTTACAGGATCTAATGAAAAACTGTTTTTT. It is translated as CASSQVTGSNEKLFF.

The V call is TRBV4-1, the J call TRBJ1-2; D gene unclear. Trimming stripped 4 bases from V and 6 bases from J, with 18 bases between. The germline gives CDR1 MGHRA, CDR2 YSYEKL. This CDR3 spans 15 amino acids. The CDR3 protein is CASSPMETRRDGYTF. The CDR3 DNA sequence: TGCGCCAGCAGCCCTATGGAGACCCGGAGAGATGGCTACACCTTC.

The chain links TRBV3-1 (or the pseudogene TRBV3-2) to TRBJ2-1; no reliable D call. CDR1 LGHDT and CDR2 YNNKEL come from the germline V gene (reference sequence). CDR3 length equals 12 residues. The ends were cut back, 4 bases at V and 6 bases at J, with 7 bases in the middle. The CDR3 DNA is TGTGCCAGCAGCCTCCTTTCCAATGAGCAGTTCTTC. It specifies CASSLLSNEQFF.

The chain employs TRBV27 and TRBJ2-7, with 8 bases matching TRBD2. Trimming took 8 bases from V and 1 from J; bases not matched to a gene: 10. The germline CDR1 and CDR2 sequences are MNHEY and SMNVEV (reference sequence). The CDR3 length is 15 residues. Here the CDR3 DNA reads TGTGCCAGCGCTGGAAGCGGGAGTAGGTCCTACGAGCAGTACTTC. This sequence encodes CASAGSGSRSYEQYF.

This clone was found once. This chain's CDR3 is CASSFPTSGNTIYF. The CDR3 coding sequence is TGTGCCAGCAGTTTCCCGACTTCTGGAAACACCATATATTTT. The chain uses TRBV28 and TRBJ1-3; D call uncertain. The germline V gene encodes CDR1 MDHEN and CDR2 SYDVKM. Trimming removed 3 bases at V and 1 base at J, with 7 bases between. The CDR3 spans 14 residues.

The rearrangement links TRBV6-6 to TRBJ2-7; D unresolved. This CDR3 region has 12 residues. Trimming removed 7 bases at V and 0 bases at J, with 7 bases between. Germline V gives CDR1 MNHNY, CDR2 SVGAGI (reference sequence). In nucleotides, the CDR3 is TGTGCCAGCATTGGCGGCTCCTACGAGCAGTACTTC. It specifies CASIGGSYEQYF.

The V and J genes are TRBV20-1 and TRBJ2-7, with D possibly TRBD2 on 5 matching bases. V dropped 2 bases and J dropped 6 bases, with 8 bases sitting between them. The CDR3 runs to 11 residues. Germline CDR1 DFQATT, CDR2 SNEGSKA (reference sequence). The CDR3 sequence: CSARLAPEQYF. CDR3 nucleotides: TGCAGTGCTAGACTAGCACCCGAGCAGTACTTC.

V is TRBV7-2 and J is TRBJ2-7; 9 nucleotides align to TRBD2. The CDR3 consists of 14 residues. CDR1 SGHTA and CDR2 FQGNSA come from the germline V gene. Losses at the gene ends were 6 bases for V and 4 bases for J; bases not matched to a gene: 7. The CDR3 DNA reads as TGTGCCAGCAGGATTAGCGGGAGTACTTACGAGCAGTACTTC. Its protein product is CASRISGSTYEQYF.

The chain carries TRBV18 and TRBJ1-4; D gene ambiguous. The CDR3 loop spans 13 amino acids. Trimming cost V 3 bases and J 8 bases, with 10 bases left between them. Germline loops: CDR1 KGHSH, CDR2 LQKENI. This chain's CDR3 is CASSPPSEEKLFF. The DNA of the CDR3 is TGTGCCAGCTCACCTCCCTCGGAGGAAAAACTGTTTTTT. The whole variable domain, remainder taken from reference TRBV18 and TRBJ1-4, is NAGVMQNPRHLVRRRGQEARLRCSPMKGHSHVYWYRQLPEEGLKFMVYLQKENIIDESGMPKERFSAEFPKEGPSILRIQQVVRGDSAAYFCASSPPSEEKLFFGSGTQLSVL.

The genes are TRBV29-1 and TRBJ2-3; D may be TRBD1 (5 bases). Per germline, CDR1 SQVTM and CDR2 ANQGSEA. This CDR3 has 13 residues. V was cut by 7 bases and J by 5 bases, with 16 bases left in between. The CDR3 loop reads CSAAEGAGDTQYF. The CDR3 nucleotides read TGCAGCGCCGCAGAAGGGGCTGGAGATACGCAGTATTTT.

This rearrangement joins TRBV18 to TRBJ1-2; 7 bases line up with TRBD1. The germline V gene has CDR1 KGHSH and CDR2 LQKENI. The CDR3 is 14 residues long. With 4 bases clipped from V and 12 bases from J, the junction kept 14 bases outside the gene matches. The CDR3 sequence is CASSLEQGSLGHTF. As DNA, the CDR3 is TGTGCCAGCTCACTCGAACAGGGGAGTTTAGGGCACACCTTC.

The chain carries TRBV10-3 and TRBJ2-3, with D possibly matching TRBD2 (6 bases). The CDR3 runs to 14 residues. Germline V gives CDR1 ENHRY, CDR2 SYGVKD. The germline V and J ends were trimmed by 4 bases and 4 bases, with 12 bases remaining between them. The CDR3 DNA reads as TGTGCCATCAGTGCCGCGGGAATTTCAGATACGCAGTATTTT. It codes for CAISAAGISDTQYF.